Sequencing of this T cell receptor beta chain was carried out in a study of blood T cell repertoires in COVID-19. For the study at large: Samples of COVID-19 (acute and convalescent) were obtained from the United States, Italy and Spain. T cells, B-cell-depleted T cells, or PBMCs supplied cDNA or gDNA.

CDR3 length: 13 amino acids. V lost 0 bases and J 5 bases, leaving 6 bases between the germline ends. Per the germline V gene, CDR1 is SGHDT and CDR2 is YYEEEE. The repertoire was sequenced with immunoSEQ multiplex PCR; TCRdb's copy has only in-frame clones and lacks some. The data contain approximately 120,000 clones, 80% to 90% of them singletons. The chain is built from TRBV5-6 and TRBJ1-3; the D is unclear. This clonotype was sampled from a human donor in a cohort sampled during active COVID-19. What was sequenced was peripheral blood. CDR3 loop: CASSLGHRNTIYF. The CDR3, as DNA: TGTGCCAGCAGCTTGGGACATAGAAACACCATATATTTT. Together with reference TRBV5-6 and TRBJ1-3, the CDR3 gives the full variable domain: DAGVTQSPTHLIKTRGQQVTLRCSPKSGHDTVSWYQQALGQGPQFIFQYYEEEERQRGNFPDRFSGHQFPNYSSELNVNALLLGDSALYLCASSLGHRNTIYFGEGSWLTVV.